This entry lists 7 T cell receptor beta chains sequenced from one sample in a study of post-analysis software for immune sequencing data (dated by TCRdb to the mid-2010s). Which antigens these TCRs recognize remains unknown. The library came from PCR. Sequencing relied on an Illumina HiSeq 2500. To reduce PCR and sequencing biases, unique molecular identifiers were incorporated into the TCR beta cDNA libraries. TCRdb reworked the public reads: Q25 trimming with fastp, MiXCR clone assembly, productive beta chains retained. All rows with the same CDR3 protein become a single entry with the most common DNA and genes. This sample is represented by about 770,000 distinct CDR3 sequences; more than 45% of them were singletons. The ten biggest clones cover roughly 4.4% of the sample. Study-wide conclusions, independent of this receptor: Patients showed significantly higher frequencies than controls for about 5 TRBV segments, among them TRBV5-6, TRBV5-1 and TRBV20-1.

Sequencing input: blood. The receptors come from a girl between 5 and 17 years old with multiple sclerosis.

This clonotype was counted only a few times. The CDR3 protein is CASSDVGLAGVAYEQYF. CDR3 DNA sequence: TGTGCCAGCTCTGACGTGGGACTAGCGGGAGTTGCCTACGAGCAGTACTTC. This chain uses TRBV6-2 or TRBV6-3 with TRBJ2-7, with 14 bases lining up with TRBD2. The J segment lost 2 bases and the V segment lost 8 bases, leaving 11 bases of the junction unmatched. The germline V gene has CDR1 MNHEY and CDR2 SVGEGT. The CDR3 covers 17 residues.

In DNA form, the CDR3 reads TGTGCCAGCAGCTTAAAGCGGGGGAGCACTAACTATGGCTACACCTTC. As protein: CASSLKRGSTNYGYTF. The chain links TRBV7-6 to TRBJ1-2; a possible D gene is TRBD1 (5 bases). The V and J ends lost 2 bases and 0 bases respectively, with 13 bases between them. The CDR3 contains 16 residues. From germline, CDR1 is SGHVS and CDR2 FNYEAQ.

This clonotype occurred a few times. This chain uses TRBV4-1 with TRBJ2-7; weak D call: TRBD1 (6 bases). Trimming shortened V by 0 bases and J by 4 bases, and 10 bases separated the two germline ends. Germline lookup yields CDR1 MGHRA and CDR2 YSYEKL. This CDR3 has 14 residues. CDR3 loop: CASSQDPGVYEQYF. In DNA form, the CDR3 reads TGCGCCAGCAGCCAAGATCCAGGGGTGTACGAGCAGTACTTC.

The rearrangement links TRBV25-1 to TRBJ2-1; TRBD2 is a possible D gene (6 bases). Trimming removed 1 base from V and 5 bases from J, with 15 bases in between. CDR3 length: 16 residues. The germline V gene encodes CDR1 MGHDK and CDR2 SYGVNS. In DNA, the CDR3 is TGTGCCAGCAGTGAATCTAAAACCGGCGGGGACAATGAGCAGTTCTTC. This translates into CASSESKTGGDNEQFF.

The DNA for the CDR3 is TGCAGTGCTCCACTAGCGGGAGATTGGGAGACCCAGTACTTC. Its protein product is CSAPLAGDWETQYF. V gene TRBV20-1 combines with J gene TRBJ2-5; 11 bases agree with TRBD2. Germline V gene data show CDR1 as DFQATT and CDR2 as SNEGSKA (reference sequence). This CDR3 is built from 14 residues. The junction had 7 bases not matched to a gene; V was cut back by 5 bases and J by 5 bases.

CDR3 coding DNA: TGTGCCAGCAGCCCCCGGGAAGGTTTTGCAGATACGCAGTATTTT. Amino acid sequence: CASSPREGFADTQYF. The V call is TRBV7-9, the J call TRBJ2-3, with D maybe TRBD2 (5 bases). CDR3 length: 15 amino acids. Germline CDR1 is SEHNR and CDR2 is FQNEAQ (reference sequence). V lost 5 bases and J 4 bases, leaving 16 bases between the germline ends.

This chain uses TRBV19 with TRBJ1-4; TRBD1 might be the D (5 bases). The germline V and J ends were trimmed by 5 bases and 5 bases, with 21 bases remaining between them. The CDR3 spans 17 residues. Germline CDR1 reads LNHDA; CDR2 reads SQIVND (reference sequence). CDR3 region: CASSPNGGTGRNEKLFF. The CDR3 bases are TGTGCCAGTAGTCCCAACGGGGGGACCGGAAGAAATGAAAAACTGTTTTTT.